These 2 T cell receptor beta chains came from one sample sequenced in a study of cytomegalovirus exposure and HLA in healthy donors (TCRdb year 2017). The library was prepared using the immunoSEQ multiplex PCR assay. A mixture of 60 forward primers for TCR Vbeta segments and 13 reverse primers for TCR Jbeta segments was used in the multiplex PCR. This is the immuneACCESS table as TCRdb keeps it, with only in-frame sequences that have V and J called. A part of the clones is gone; compared with another copy, unresolved V genes explain less than half, and the rest is unexplained. The sample table holds 150,000 to 200,000 clones, of which 81% were seen once. Clones ranked in the top ten supply roughly 5% of the sample. The sequenced sample was PBMCs. The receptors derive from a woman under 30 in good health and CMV-seropositive.

This chain joins TRBV27 and TRBJ1-5; a weak D match, TRBD1 (6 bases). CDR1 MNHEY and CDR2 SMNVEV come from the germline V gene (reference sequence). The CDR3 has 14 amino acids. V gave up 10 bases and J gave up 7 bases, with 20 bases separating them. The CDR3 DNA is TGTGCCACCACCGAGGGCAGGGGCGGCCAGCCCCAGCATTTT. Its protein product is CATTEGRGGQPQHF.

The V call is TRBV7-2, the J call TRBJ1-3, with a weak D call TRBD1 (6 bases). V dropped 5 bases and J dropped 0 bases, with 8 bases sitting between them. The CDR3 runs 14 residues. The V gene's germline CDR1 is SGHTA and CDR2 FQGNSA. CDR3 nucleotide sequence: TGTGCCAGCAGCGCCAGGGGCTCTGGAAACACCATATATTTT. Its translation: CASSARGSGNTIYF.